The 4 T cell receptor beta chains given below trace back to one sample, sequenced in a study of memory CD4+ T cells and cytomegalovirus serostatus. Here immunoSEQ multiplex PCR was the method, and the copy in TCRdb shows in-frame clones only, minus some. In the table there are roughly 45,000 clones, 78% of which are singletons. Single viable CD3+CD4+CD8-CD45RO+ cells were sorted as the memory CD4+ T cells. Sequences were obtained from memory CD4+ T cells from blood. The receptors were sampled from an adult in good health and CMV-seronegative.

This clone was counted ten times or more. The chain combines TRBV25-1 with TRBJ2-3; 7 bases map to TRBD1. After removal of 4 bases from V and 1 base from J, the junction contained 11 bases not matched to a gene. This CDR3 comprises 17 residues. Looked up from germline, CDR1 is MGHDK and CDR2 is SYGVNS. The CDR3 sequence: CASSARYRGVGTDTQYF. CDR3 bases: TGTGCCAGCAGTGCGAGATACAGGGGTGTCGGCACAGATACGCAGTATTTT.

CDR3 amino acids: CASSSLANTGELFF. CDR3 DNA sequence: TGTGCCAGCAGCTCCTTAGCGAACACCGGGGAGCTGTTTTTT. The rearrangement joins TRBV11-2 to TRBJ2-2; D is unresolved. In germline, CDR1 is SGHAT, CDR2 FQNNGV. Trimming cost V 4 bases and J 0 bases, with 6 bases left between them. The CDR3 has 14 residues. The whole variable domain, remainder taken from reference TRBV11-2 and TRBJ2-2, is EAGVAQSPRYKIIEKRQSVAFWCNPISGHATLYWYQQILGQGPKLLIQFQNNGVVDDSQLPKDRFSAERLKGVDSTLKIQPAKLEDSAVYLCASSSLANTGELFFGEGSRLTVL.

The J gene is TRBJ1-5, the V gene TRBV6-1; D may be TRBD1 (5 bases). Germline loops: CDR1 MNHNS, CDR2 SASEGT. Trimming cost V 6 bases and J 4 bases, with 16 bases left between them. The CDR3 totals 15 residues. The CDR3 coding sequence is TGTGCCAGCAGATCACAGGTCCTACCTAATCAGCCCCAGCATTTT. Translating gives CASRSQVLPNQPQHF.

This chain's CDR3 is CASSGIQEPKNTQYF. The CDR3 DNA reads as TGTGCCAGCAGTGGAATACAGGAACCGAAGAATACGCAGTATTTT. The J gene is TRBJ2-3, the V gene TRBV25-1; D perhaps matches TRBD1 (5 bases). Trimming stripped 4 bases from V and 7 bases from J, with 18 bases between. CDR3 length equals 15 residues. Germline CDR1 and CDR2: MGHDK and SYGVNS. Full variable domain (outside the CDR3, taken from reference TRBV25-1 and TRBJ2-3): EADIYQTPRYLVIGTGKKITLECSQTMGHDKMYWYQQDPGMELHLIHYSYGVNSTEKGDLSSESTVSRIRTEHFPLTLESARPSHTSQYLCASSGIQEPKNTQYFGPGTRLTVL.